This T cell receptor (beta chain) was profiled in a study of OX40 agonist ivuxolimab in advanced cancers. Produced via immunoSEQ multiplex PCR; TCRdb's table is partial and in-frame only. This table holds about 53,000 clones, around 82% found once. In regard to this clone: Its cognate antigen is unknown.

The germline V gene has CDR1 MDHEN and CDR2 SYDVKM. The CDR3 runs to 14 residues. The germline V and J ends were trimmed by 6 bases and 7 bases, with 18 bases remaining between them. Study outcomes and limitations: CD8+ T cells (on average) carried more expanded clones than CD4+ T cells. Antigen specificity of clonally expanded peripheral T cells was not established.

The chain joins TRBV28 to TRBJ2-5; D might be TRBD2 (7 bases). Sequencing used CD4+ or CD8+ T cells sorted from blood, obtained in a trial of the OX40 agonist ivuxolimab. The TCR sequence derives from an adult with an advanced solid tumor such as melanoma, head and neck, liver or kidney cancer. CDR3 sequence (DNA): TGTGCCAGCAGCTCCCCCGGGGGGCGTGGGACCCAGTACTTC. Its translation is CASSSPGGRGTQYF.